This T cell receptor beta chain was observed in a study of response to subunit inactivated influenza vaccine. Whole-study results and caveats: The authors suggested that few new T cells are recruited per seasonal influenza vaccination.

CDR3 length: 14 amino acids. Germline V gene lookup returns CDR1 DFQATT and CDR2 SNEGSKA (reference sequence). The trim removed 3 bases at V and 8 bases at J, leaving 7 bases unmatched. Turning to this clonotype: Antigen unknown.

One entry per CDR3 protein, called by TCRdb with MiXCR from the RT-PCR reads. Here the sample spans 560,000 or so distinct CDR3 sequences, less than 8% being singletons. V gene TRBV20-1 combines with J gene TRBJ2-1, with 10 positions matching TRBD2. The clonotype comes from a man between 50 and 69 years old who received an inactivated influenza vaccine. The sample was PBMCs from blood, taken 23 months after vaccination. The CDR3 region has the DNA TGCAGTGCTAGTAGAAGCGGGAGGGCCGATGAGCAGTTCTTC. It yields the protein CSASRSGRADEQFF.